This T cell receptor beta chain was sequenced in a study of OX40 agonist ivuxolimab in advanced cancers. For the study in its entirety: Ivuxolimab was an agonistic, fully human IgG2 monoclonal antibody directed against OX40 (CD134), a costimulatory receptor. Intravenous ivuxolimab was administered to patients every 2 weeks at six dose levels: 0.01, 0.1, 0.3, 1.5, 3 and 10 mg/kg. Among the approximately 50 dose-escalation patients, approximately 20 had hepatocellular carcinoma, 15 or so melanoma, 9 renal cell carcinoma and 9 head and neck cancer. A male proportion of almost 85% and a mean age of roughly 55 years, ranging from 23 to 79, were recorded for the dose-escalation cohort. Patients were allowed to have had prior anti-PD-1, anti-PD-L1 or anti-CTLA-4 therapy, and roughly two fifths of the dose-escalation patients had been treated with checkpoint inhibitors. Partial responses were achieved by three dose-escalation patients, of whom one had hepatocellular carcinoma and two had cutaneous melanoma. The purpose of peripheral TCRbeta sequencing was to test whether ivuxolimab changed TCR sequence diversity and led to clonal T-cell expansion. The monotherapy dose-escalation portion (N = 52 patients) of the phase I ivuxolimab trial is reported in the paper.

What the work shows at the level of the full study, not this receptor alone: Low levels of normalized T-cell clonal expansion were also seen in some patients who did not respond. Which antigens the clonally expanded peripheral T cells were specific for was not determined. After ivuxolimab, more expanded clones were found on average in CD8+ T cells than in CD4+ T cells. At doses of 0.1 to 3.0 mg/kg, clonal expansion of both CD4+ and CD8+ T cells in blood was seen between baseline and week 6. In the 0.1-3.0 mg/kg groups, partial responders were among the patients with the lowest normalized peripheral clonal expansion, particularly in CD8+ T cells.

From its cysteine to its phenylalanine, the CDR3 spans 13 amino acids. The sequence is cut down to CDR3 DNA, 39 bases in frame from base 1. Trimming removed 0 bases from V and 4 bases from J; the gene matches leave 2 bases unexplained. For CDR1 and CDR2, the germline V gene lists SQVTM and ANQGSEA. This clone was recorded once. The antigen it recognizes is unknown. Per-nucleotide qualities are absent, and no much larger clonotype sits a single base away. Genomic DNA was isolated from the sorted cells so that the TCRbeta CDR3 region could be sequenced. TCRbeta CDR3 regions were sequenced using the immunoSEQ Assay. Here the immuneACCESS table is served through TCRdb, limited to in-frame sequences with V and J called. Missing clones are a known gap in these copies; in checked studies unresolved V genes cover under half, and the rest lacks a known reason. The sample table lists roughly 38,000 clones, about 79% of them with a count of one. In total, the top ten clones hold less than 20% of the sample.

The trial excluded patients who had a history of autoimmune disease or who were on systemic immunosuppression. Peripheral blood for TCR sequencing was collected from all dose cohorts at baseline, on cycle 4 day 1, and on cycle 7 day 1. Samples were obtained from an open-label, multicenter, first-in-human phase I dose-escalation trial of ivuxolimab. The trial enrolled adults with locally advanced or metastatic head and neck squamous cell, hepatocellular, melanoma or renal cell carcinoma. Before TCR sequencing, CD4+ T cells and CD8+ T cells from peripheral blood were sorted into separate populations.

Here the sequenced sample was CD4+ or CD8+ T cells sorted from blood, taken in a trial of the OX40 agonist ivuxolimab. This chain is built from TRBV29-1 and TRBJ1-2, and 7 bases in between align with TRBD1. The sequence derives from an adult with an advanced solid tumor such as melanoma, head and neck, liver or kidney cancer. The DNA sequence reads TGCAGCGTTGAAGAGGACAGGTTCTATGGCTACACCTTC. This gives the protein CSVEEDRFYGYTF.